Listed below are T cell receptor beta chains from one sample, sequenced in a study of beta chain features in type 1 diabetes. Data came from immunoSEQ multiplex PCR; TCRdb stores just in-frame clones and leaves some out. The table records more than 300,000 clones, about 16% of them present only once. What was sequenced was naive CD4+ T cells from blood. The receptor source for this set is a young woman in good health. The CDR3 runs from the conserved cysteine through the conserved F or W.

v_call	j_call	cdr3_aa
TRBV29-1	TRBJ2-5	CSVARSAGGAQETQYF
TRBV30	TRBJ1-1	CAWSDRRSEAFF
TRBV28	TRBJ2-1	CASLIKAGAKRPFF
TRBV30	TRBJ2-7	CAWSLRYEQYF
TRBV18	TRBJ1-1	CASSRQQGQNTEAFF
TRBV7-2	TRBJ2-3	CASSLGPRSTDTQYF
TRBV29-1	TRBJ2-1	CSVEAVPGDEQFF
TRBV5-4	TRBJ1-2	CASSSRVANYGYTF
TRBV11-2	TRBJ2-5	CASSNLGLAGQETQYF
TRBV28	TRBJ1-2	CASAAGTNYGYTF
TRBV6-5	TRBJ2-3	CASSYSRASTDTQYF
TRBV19	TRBJ2-4	CASSTPGGKNIQYF
TRBV6-5	TRBJ2-1	CASSRDRGSNEQFF
TRBV30	TRBJ2-3	CAWTGGADTQYF
TRBV28	TRBJ2-6	CASSFDGTGANVLTF
TRBV7-9	TRBJ2-1	CASSLEMGLPALDEQFF
TRBV29-1	TRBJ2-5	CSVSKRFQETQYF
TRBV7-2	TRBJ1-2	CASSNRPGQSFYGYTF
TRBV14	TRBJ1-2	CASSQVDREDGYTF
TRBV4-2	TRBJ1-1	CASSRSQDLATEAFF
TRBV29-1	TRBJ1-1	CSVGGQFQAEAFF
TRBV21-1	TRBJ2-5	CASSNKAGRRETQYF
TRBV7-9	TRBJ1-1	CASSLGQGVNTEAFF
TRBV7-6	TRBJ2-1	CASSAGQGWGEQFF
TRBV29-1	TRBJ1-3	CSVRHWSGQGVDGNTIYF
TRBV19	TRBJ2-5	CASSTTGEQETQYF
TRBV2	TRBJ2-7	CASSSAYEQYF
TRBV30	TRBJ1-1	CAWRAGNTEAFF
TRBV7-2	TRBJ2-5	CASSVGETQYF
TRBV29-1	TRBJ2-7	CSVDTSGDYEQYF
TRBV9	TRBJ2-1	CASSVDGSFHNEQFF
TRBV28	TRBJ2-5	CASIGGPKQYF
TRBV7-2	TRBJ2-1	CASSLFVSGYYNEQFF
TRBV5-1	TRBJ1-1	CASSLPGMNTEAFF
TRBV28	TRBJ2-7	CASSLRQGSYEQYF
TRBV7-3	TRBJ2-6	CASSLIIGVSGANVLTF
TRBV9	TRBJ2-3	CASSVAGEVDTQYF
TRBV27	TRBJ2-2	CASRQSGGLDTGELFF
TRBV5-1	TRBJ2-7	CASSLVAGAYEQYF
TRBV5-1	TRBJ2-3	CASMGQLSTDTQYF
TRBV27	TRBJ2-7	CASSRDRGPAEQYF
TRBV27	TRBJ1-5	CASSLSLVGPGNQPQHF
TRBV27	TRBJ2-1	CASSLDRDTSYNEQFF
TRBV9	TRBJ2-1	CASSVALAGPRGEQFF
TRBV7-9	TRBJ1-1	CASSSTNDRGTEAFF
TRBV7-2	TRBJ2-7	CASSPSTGYEQYF
TRBV9	TRBJ2-7	CASSTSSGYEQYF
TRBV19	TRBJ1-5	CASSIQANQPQHF
TRBV7-2	TRBJ1-1	CASSLGEGLITEAFF
TRBV14	TRBJ2-5	CASSHAGVETQYF
TRBV29-1	TRBJ2-5	CSVERRQKQETQYF
TRBV13	TRBJ1-1	CASSLPQGWTTVNTEAFF
TRBV28	TRBJ2-3	CASRLAGSTDTQYF
TRBV4-1	TRBJ2-2	CASSQEGGGNTGELFF
TRBV7-2	TRBJ2-5	CASSSGQAIQETQYF
TRBV18	TRBJ1-5	CASSLYSNQPQHF
TRBV7-2	TRBJ1-5	CASSSITYQPQHF
TRBV27	TRBJ2-7	CACGGRYEQYF
TRBV27	TRBJ2-6	CASSLGPGGANVLTF
TRBV7-3	TRBJ2-1	CASSLRGGASSYNEQFF